The T cell receptor beta chain under discussion was sequenced for a study of CD8 T cells in ankylosing spondylitis (dated by TCRdb to the late 2010s). The study in broad terms: T cell receptor beta repertoires were profiled in healthy donors and ankylosing spondylitis patients so that disease-linked TCR variants could be found. Peripheral blood was sampled, and synovial fluid was also collected from ankylosing spondylitis patients. The full study cohort was made up of approximately 27 ankylosing spondylitis patients and 108 healthy donors. Study-level results and caveats: Significant enrichment of the disease-linked clones was reported in matched synovial fluid samples from ankylosing spondylitis patients. Some motif variants were previously reported in synovial fluid and blood of reactive arthritis patients, suggesting common disease-initiation mechanisms. A CD8+ phenotype was shown by the disease-linked clones, which were found at relatively low frequencies in peripheral blood. A TCR beta motif of several highly homologous amino acid variants appeared characteristic of blood from ankylosing spondylitis patients.

The listed sequencing device is Illumina HiSeq 2500. TCR beta libraries were prepared by quantitative 5'-RACE with molecular barcodes. Processing in the source paper ran as follows. To identify disease-linked TCR variants, a new computational method was used, one built on a probabilistic model of VDJ rearrangement. In TCRdb, the public reads were trimmed at Q25 with fastp and aligned with MiXCR, with productive beta chains retained. Here each entry gathers all rows of one CDR3 protein and keeps the most common genes and DNA. TCRdb, not the original authors, processed these V and J calls. The sample contains around 130,000 distinct CDR3 sequences, 7% of them found a single time. The ten largest clones add up to 12% of the sample. This clonotype has at least ten counts. The antigen it binds to is not known. One end of the junction is discordant with germline, which a read error may explain. From its cysteine to its phenylalanine, the CDR3 spans 14 amino acids. Only CDR3 DNA is held: 42 bases, read in frame from base 1. Per the germline V gene, SGHRS is the CDR1 and YFSETQ is the CDR2.

The rearranged segments are TRBV5-1 and TRBJ2-1, with 7 central nucleotides matching TRBD2. Sequencing was carried out using blood, either unsorted or a sorted T cell fraction (not recorded which). The sequence was collected from a male donor with ankylosing spondylitis or in good health (not recorded which). The nucleotide sequence is TGCGCCAGTGGGAGTGGGCGGGAGTTGAATGAGCGGTTCTTC. It translates to CASGSGRELNERFF.